This T cell receptor beta chain was captured by sequencing in a study of cytomegalovirus exposure and HLA in healthy donors. CDR3 length: 13 amino acids. V shed 11 bases, J shed 12 bases, and the junction held 14 bases outside the gene matches. CDR1 and CDR2 (germline): SGHTA, FQGNSA. It was with 60 Vbeta and 13 Jbeta primers that the PCR ran. Clones were sequenced by immunoSEQ multiplex PCR, and TCRdb holds only the in-frame ones, with some missing. The sample features about 160,000 clones, with 1% to 1.5% in its top ten. Sequenced sample: PBMCs. This sequence was found in a woman in her sixties in good health and CMV-seronegative. This chain connects TRBV7-2 to TRBJ1-1; 11 bases are a match to TRBD1. The CDR3 loop reads CAGGYGQGAVTFF. The CDR3 DNA reads TGTGCCGGCGGTTATGGACAGGGGGCCGTTACTTTCTTT.